This T cell receptor (beta chain) derives from a study of T cell repertoires in cytomegalovirus infection. This CDR3 is 13 amino acids long. Germline-derived CDR1 and CDR2 are SQVTM and ANQGSEA. Trimming stripped 7 bases from V and 5 bases from J, with 17 bases between. Study-level findings and limits: CMV-specific TCR beta clonotypes restricted by HLA-C dominated the ex vivo response.

A note on this clonotype: Its target is not known.

MiXCR was run by TCRdb on the reads, yielding one entry per CDR3 protein. The data contain 210,000 or so distinct CDR3 sequences, roughly 6.5% of them singletons. The specimen was PBMCs. V and J are TRBV29-1 and TRBJ1-1, with D maybe TRBD1 (6 bases). This TCR derives from a human donor in good health (CMV status not recorded). Some clones in this sample may be carry-over from other donors' samples. CDR3 in DNA: TGCAGCGCATGGCAGGGGCAAGGGACTGAAGCTTTCTTT. Its protein product is CSAWQGQGTEAFF.